This is a list of T cell receptor beta chains from one sample in a study of T cell clones after liver transplantation. TCRdb keeps only in-frame clones here, not all; method: immunoSEQ multiplex PCR. The data hold roughly 40,000 clones, with around 84% observed a single time. The sample here was CD4+ T cells from blood, taken 24 months after liver transplant. The receptors were sampled from a human patient who received a liver transplant. The T cells may partly be graft donor cells. CDR3s include the opening cysteine and the closing phenylalanine or tryptophan. D genes are given only for firm matches. Not every row has a clone size; where given, it reads once, few, many or a size class.

d_gene | abundance | j_gene | v_gene | CDR3nt | CDR3aa
NA | NA | TRBJ1-5 | TRBV28 | TGTGCCAGCAGATTTGTCCGGGGACTTAATCAGCCCCAGCATTTT | CASRFVRGLNQPQHF
TRBD1 | once | TRBJ1-1 | TRBV10-3 | TGTGCCATCAGCTCGACAGGGATCATGAACACTGAAGCTTTCTTT | CAISSTGIMNTEAFF
NA | NA | TRBJ2-3 | TRBV5-1 | TGCGCCAGCATCGCAGGGGATCCAAGCACAGATACGCAGTATTTT | CASIAGDPSTDTQYF
TRBD1 | NA | TRBJ1-5 | TRBV2 | TGTGCCAGCAGCCGACAGGGAAATAGCAATCAGCCCCAGCATTTT | CASSRQGNSNQPQHF
TRBD2 | NA | TRBJ2-1 | TRBV7-8 | TGTGCCAGCAGCCGGGGACTAGCGGGGGGTAATGAGCAGTTCTTC | CASSRGLAGGNEQFF
NA | NA | TRBJ1-4 | TRBV5-1 | TGCGCCAGCAGCTTGGGGGTAGGGAAGGAAAAACTGTTTTTT | CASSLGVGKEKLFF
NA | NA | TRBJ2-1 | TRBV15 | TGTGCCACCAGCACCCCGACAACAGGTTATGAGCAGTTCTTC | CATSTPTTGYEQFF
NA | NA | TRBJ2-1 | TRBV6-5 | TGTGCCAGCAGTTGGGGTAACTCCTACAATGAGCAGTTCTTC | CASSWGNSYNEQFF
NA | NA | TRBJ1-1 | TRBV6-5 | TGTGCCAGCAGTACCGGGAACACTGAAGCTTTCTTT | CASSTGNTEAFF
NA | NA | TRBJ2-2 | TRBV5-1 | TGCGCCAGCAGTCCCTCGGTAATAGTAGGGAACACCGGGGAGCTGTTTTTT | CASSPSVIVGNTGELFF
TRBD1 | NA | TRBJ2-7 | TRBV7-6 | TGTGCCAGCAGCGCTTCCGGGACAGGGGGTTTCGGGCAGTACTTC | CASSASGTGGFGQYF
NA | NA | TRBJ1-1 | TRBV29-1 | TGCAGCGTTGCGGCTGGGAACACTGAAGCTTTCTTT | CSVAAGNTEAFF
NA | NA | TRBJ2-7 | TRBV28 | TGTGCCAGCAGTAAACAGGGCACCTCCTACGAGCAGTACTTC | CASSKQGTSYEQYF
NA | NA | TRBJ1-4 | TRBV18 | TGTGCCAGCTCACCTTTAGGACCTGGGAGACCAACTAATGAAAAACTGTTTTTT | CASSPLGPGRPTNEKLFF